This paragraph reports one T cell receptor (beta chain). Which antigen it targets is not known. No much larger clone exists at a distance of one base, and base qualities are not known. The sample belongs to a study of blood T cells in healthy people across ages (dated by TCRdb to the mid-2010s). Looking at the study overall: Template switching captured roughly one uniquely barcoded TCR beta cDNA molecule per two T cells in model experiments. To track age-related changes in TCR beta repertoire diversity, the study relied on deep sequencing normalized with unique cDNA molecular identifiers. Four age groups were formed from the donors: young (average 16 years), middle-aged (less than 40), aged (62) and long-lived (about 80). Donors of different ages were randomly distributed across sequencing lanes to avoid experimental bias. Using the same blood draw, the study looked at two additional independent replicas of 1 million unique cDNA reads for two donors, one aged 18 to 29 and the other aged 80 or older. Results and caveats for the whole study, not just this receptor: Because profiling used bulk unsorted PBMCs, naive and antigen-experienced compartments could not be compared conclusively. Estimates of total diversity based on one million sequenced T cells were considered lower bounds and underestimates. The CMV infection status of donors was not known, potentially confounding age-related changes in expanded clonotypes. Compared with the aged group, more naive CD4+ T cells, fewer expanded clones and increased TCR diversity were shown by the long-lived group, suggesting age selection. A strong correlation was found between observed TCR beta diversity and the percentage of naive T cells measured by flow cytometry. Observed TCR beta diversity per million T cells fell roughly linearly with age, and a significant reduction was already apparent by age around 40.

Donors were 35 to 40 systemically healthy Caucasian individuals from Russia aged roughly 6 to 100 years. Each donor gave ten milliliters of peripheral blood, collected into EDTA-treated Vacutainer tubes. Ficoll-Paque density-gradient centrifugation was used to isolate PBMCs, with at least 6.5 million per sample. Trizol reagent was used to extract total RNA from the PBMCs, yielding at least 6 micrograms per sample. The percentages of naive CD45RAhigh/CD27high T cells were determined by flow cytometry on a PBMC aliquot from every donor. The germline V gene (reference sequence) yields SEHNR for CDR1 and FQNEAQ for CDR2. V ends up 5 bases short and J 5 bases short, with an unmatched junction base count of 14. The CDR3 numbers 18 residues from cysteine through phenylalanine. Only CDR3 DNA remains: 54 bases, in frame from the first base. Libraries were made using 5' RACE. The reads were generated on an Illumina HiSeq 2500. A second PCR of about 7 to 12 cycles was run with a J-beta primer mix and a sample-barcoded 5' primer. Each TCR beta cDNA molecule received a unique molecular identifier from a template-switch 5' adaptor carrying 12 random nucleotides. At least 3 million CDR3-containing paired-end reads were obtained from each sample. All of the RNA was converted into first-strand cDNA using the Mint cDNA synthesis kit, with a TRBC-specific oligonucleotide serving as the primer. Following uracil-DNA glycosylase treatment, all cDNA underwent a first 18-cycle PCR with the universal primers M1SS and BC2_uni_R. Regarding the original processing steps: For normalization, 1 million high-quality reads were randomly selected from each sample, with every read carrying a distinct molecular identifier. Instead of being binned into consensus sequences, reads that shared molecular identifiers were thrown out. MiTCR, set to a Q25 quality threshold and the strictest error-elimination algorithm, was used for CDR3 identification, clonotype clustering and error correction. A nonparametric unseen species model using Euler transformation provided a lower-bound estimate of total TCR beta diversity. TCRdb reworked the public reads: Q25 trimming with fastp, MiXCR clone assembly, productive beta chains retained. All rows with the same CDR3 protein become a single entry with the most common DNA and genes. These V and J calls rely on TCRdb rather than the paper's analysis. The sample profile shows hundreds of thousands of distinct CDR3 sequences; more than 55% of them were found once. The top ten clones comprise under 30% of the sample.

Sequencing input: blood. The TCR originated in a man in his forties or fifties in good health. The chain joins TRBV7-9 to TRBJ2-4; 11 nucleotides in the junction match TRBD2. The CDR3: CASSPKATSGRPENIQYF. At the DNA level, the sequence is TGTGCCAGCAGCCCAAAAGCAACTAGCGGGAGACCCGAAAACATTCAGTACTTC.